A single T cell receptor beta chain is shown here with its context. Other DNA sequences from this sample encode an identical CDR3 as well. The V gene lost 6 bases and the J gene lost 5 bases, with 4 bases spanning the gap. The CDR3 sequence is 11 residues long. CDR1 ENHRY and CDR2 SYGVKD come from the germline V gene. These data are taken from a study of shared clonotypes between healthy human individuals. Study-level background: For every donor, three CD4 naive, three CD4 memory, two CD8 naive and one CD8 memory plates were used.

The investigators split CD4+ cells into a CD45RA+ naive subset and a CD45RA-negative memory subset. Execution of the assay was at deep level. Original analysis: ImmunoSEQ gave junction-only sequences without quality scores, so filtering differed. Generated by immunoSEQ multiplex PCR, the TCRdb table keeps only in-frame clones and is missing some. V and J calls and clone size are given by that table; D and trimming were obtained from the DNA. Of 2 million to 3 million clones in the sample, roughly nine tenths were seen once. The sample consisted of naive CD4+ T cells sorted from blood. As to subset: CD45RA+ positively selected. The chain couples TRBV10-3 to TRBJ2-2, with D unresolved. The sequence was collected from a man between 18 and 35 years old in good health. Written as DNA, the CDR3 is TGTGCCATCAGGGGGACCGGGGAGCTGTTTTTT. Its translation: CAIRGTGELFF.